These 29 T cell receptor beta chains originate from one sample sequenced in a study of blood T cell repertoires in COVID-19. TCRdb's copy holds only in-frame clones and misses some; the assay was immunoSEQ multiplex PCR. Of more than 300,000 clones in the sample, around 80% were seen once. The material sequenced was peripheral blood. The receptors were gathered from a woman between 50 and 59 years old with acute or convalescent COVID-19.

The chain links TRBV7-3 to TRBJ2-3; TRBD2 aligns across 12 bases. V was pared by 3 bases and J by 6 bases, with 7 bases of the junction left unmatched. The CDR3 contains 16 residues. CDR1 and CDR2 from the germline V gene are SGHTA and FQGTGA. For the CDR3, the DNA is TGTGCCAGCAGCTTCCGACGGACTAGCGGGGTGGATACGCAGTATTTT. Translated, it gives CASSFRRTSGVDTQYF.

V is TRBV6-6 and J is TRBJ2-2; a weak D match, TRBD1 (6 bases). V was trimmed by 2 bases and J by 1 base, leaving 11 bases between them. Per germline, CDR1 MNHNY and CDR2 SVGAGI (reference sequence). The CDR3 length is 16 residues. The CDR3 nucleotides are TGTGCCAGCAGTTACGGTCAGGGGCTGAACACCGGGGAGCTGTTTTTT. Its translation: CASSYGQGLNTGELFF.

The chain recombines TRBV4-1 with TRBJ1-4; the D is unclear. The V and J ends lost 4 bases and 8 bases respectively, with 14 bases between them. CDR3 length: 14 amino acids. In germline, CDR1 is MGHRA, CDR2 YSYEKL. The CDR3 reads CASSPFLSREKLFF. In DNA form, the CDR3 reads TGCGCCAGCAGCCCCTTCTTGAGCCGCGAAAAACTGTTTTTT.

The CDR3 protein is CAISTPHQGVVVTGELFF. The CDR3 nucleotides read TGTGCCATCAGTACCCCCCACCAGGGGGTGGTCGTCACCGGGGAGCTGTTTTTT. This chain connects TRBV10-3 to TRBJ2-2; 7 positions match TRBD1. The V gene's germline CDR1 is ENHRY and CDR2 SYGVKD. The CDR3 is 18 residues long. The V segment lost 5 bases and the J segment 4 bases; nucleotides outside the gene matches: 16.

This rearrangement joins TRBV6-5 to TRBJ1-6; 9 nucleotides agree with TRBD1. There are 16 residues in the CDR3. V shed 4 bases, J shed 6 bases, and the junction held 7 bases outside the gene matches. Germline loops: CDR1 MNHEY, CDR2 SVGAGI. CDR3 sequence: CASSFKQGAGNSPLHF. The CDR3 DNA reads as TGTGCCAGCAGTTTTAAACAGGGGGCTGGTAATTCACCCCTCCACTTT.

This chain links TRBV5-4 with TRBJ2-5; D is undetermined. Trimming left V 0 bases short and J 4 bases short, with 10 bases between. Germline loops: CDR1 SGHNT, CDR2 YYREEE (reference sequence). This CDR3 comprises 14 residues. The CDR3 spells CASSLVEQLETQYF. CDR3 nucleotide sequence: TGTGCCAGCAGCTTGGTCGAACAGCTAGAGACCCAGTACTTC.

The chain uses TRBV9 and TRBJ2-3; a weak D match, TRBD2 (7 bases). Germline CDR1 is SGDLS and CDR2 is YYNGEE. The CDR3 runs 16 residues. V lost 1 base and J 1 base, leaving 13 bases between the germline ends. CDR3 amino acids: CASSVSAGAGTDTQYF. The CDR3 bases are TGTGCCAGCAGCGTAAGCGCGGGGGCCGGCACAGATACGCAGTATTTT.

Remarks on this clone: Because the CDR3's place on the DNA is in doubt, the DNA is left out and the CDR3 is given as listed by TCRdb. The chain links TRBV9 to TRBJ1-5. Including both end residues, the CDR3 is 14 amino acids long. The germline V gene has CDR1 SGDLS and CDR2 YYNGEE. CDR3 sequence reads: CASSVGLSGQPQHF.

As to this clone: Other DNA sequences from this sample encode an identical CDR3 as well. The chain links TRBV7-2 to TRBJ1-2, with no clear D. The CDR3 runs to 13 residues. Trimming took off 1 base at V and 4 bases at J, with 7 bases between the two ends. From germline, CDR1 is SGHTA and CDR2 FQGNSA. The DNA of the CDR3 is TGTGCCAGCAGCTTAGGTCGAGGCTATGGCTACACCTTC. Translating it yields CASSLGRGYGYTF.

This clone was seen a few times. This chain uses TRBV2 with TRBJ1-4; D gene unclear. Trimming left V 0 bases short and J 11 bases short, with 13 bases between. The germline V gene encodes CDR1 SNHLY and CDR2 FYNNEI. This CDR3 is built from 14 residues. CDR3 DNA sequence: TGTGCCAGCAGTGAAGCGCGAGGCCCAAGGAAACTGTTTTTT. Amino acids: CASSEARGPRKLFF.

This clone was picked up one time. The V call is TRBV10-3, the J call TRBJ2-2, with 9 positions matching TRBD1. CDR3 length: 14 residues. CDR1 and CDR2 (germline): ENHRY, SYGVKD. V shed 9 bases, J shed 5 bases, and the junction held 7 bases outside the gene matches. This CDR3 is CAISSDRGTGELFF. CDR3 nucleotide sequence: TGTGCCATTAGTTCGGACAGGGGAACCGGGGAGCTGTTTTTT.

J is TRBJ2-3 and V is TRBV2, with a possible D match to TRBD1 (5 bases). This CDR3 contains 13 residues. V was cut by 3 bases and J by 5 bases, with 9 bases left in between. Germline CDR1 is SNHLY and CDR2 is FYNNEI. DNA of the CDR3: TGTGCCAGCAGTGACAGGGCTGGAGATACGCAGTATTTT. Protein product: CASSDRAGDTQYF.

The rearrangement joins TRBV7-2 to TRBJ1-1; TRBD1 might be the D (5 bases). The V end was cut by 5 bases, the J end by 2 bases, with 12 bases between. Germline CDR1 SGHTA, CDR2 FQGNSA. This CDR3 is 14 amino acids long. Here the CDR3 DNA reads TGTGCCAGCAGCCCGACGCAGGGAAACACTGAAGCTTTCTTT. This sequence encodes CASSPTQGNTEAFF.

This clone is a singleton in its sample. V gene TRBV25-1 combines with J gene TRBJ1-6; 8 nucleotides line up with TRBD1. CDR1 MGHDK and CDR2 SYGVNS come from the germline V gene. Trimming took 2 bases from V and 8 from J; bases not matched to a gene: 5. This CDR3 comprises 15 residues. The CDR3: CASSERTGSYSPLHF. CDR3 bases: TGTGCCAGCAGTGAACGGACAGGGTCCTATTCACCCCTCCACTTT.

The CDR3 protein is CSVGGGNTIYF. CDR3 coding DNA: TGCAGCGTTGGCGGGGGAAACACCATATATTTT. The chain joins TRBV29-1 to TRBJ1-3, with D uncertain. Germline assignment: CDR1 SQVTM and CDR2 ANQGSEA. V shed 4 bases and J shed 4 bases, with 5 bases lying between them. The CDR3 sequence is 11 residues long.

As for this clone: This clone may be a read error of a much larger clone one base away. V gene TRBV6-5 combines with J gene TRBJ1-1; the D gene is possibly TRBD1 (6 bases). This CDR3 comprises 13 residues. Germline CDR1 reads MNHEY; CDR2 reads SVGAGI. The germline V and J ends were trimmed by 6 bases and 1 base, with 9 bases remaining between them. In nucleotides, the CDR3 is TGTGCCAGCAGCCCACAGGGGAACACTGAAGCTTTCTTT. It is translated as CASSPQGNTEAFF.

The chain couples TRBV30 to TRBJ2-1, with D maybe TRBD2 (5 bases). The V gene lost 4 bases and the J gene lost 4 bases, with 17 bases spanning the gap. The CDR3 totals 15 residues. Looked up from germline, CDR1 is GTSNPN and CDR2 is SVGIG (reference sequence). The CDR3: CAWTKGSGEYNEQFF. CDR3 sequence (DNA): TGTGCCTGGACCAAGGGAAGCGGAGAATACAATGAGCAGTTCTTC.

The chain uses TRBV15 and TRBJ1-1; D ambiguous. V was clipped by 5 bases and J by 2 bases, with 15 bases between them. The CDR3 length is 15 residues. The germline CDR1 and CDR2 sequences are LNHNV and YYDKDF (reference sequence). CDR3 bases: TGTGCCACCAGCTCCCGTCGGCAGGATAACACTGAAGCTTTCTTT. It encodes CATSSRRQDNTEAFF.

The V call is TRBV29-1, the J call TRBJ2-2, with 10 bases identical to TRBD2. CDR3 size: 14 residues. CDR1 and CDR2 (germline): SQVTM, ANQGSEA. J was trimmed by 5 bases and V by 6 bases; bases with no gene match: 6. The CDR3 DNA reads TGCAGCGTATTAGCACTAGCGGGAACCGGGGAGCTGTTTTTT. Translated, it gives CSVLALAGTGELFF.

The chain employs TRBV7-2 and TRBJ2-2, with 10 positions matching TRBD1. V lost 8 bases to trimming and J lost 4 bases; unmatched junction nucleotides: 7. This CDR3 spans 15 amino acids. Germline V gene sequence: CDR1 SGHTA, CDR2 FQGNSA. The CDR3 reads CASSRTGGTTGELFF. For the CDR3, the DNA is TGTGCCAGCTCCAGGACAGGGGGGACCACCGGGGAGCTGTTTTTT.

The chain is built from TRBV2 and TRBJ2-1, with 8 bases identical to TRBD2. The CDR3 totals 15 residues. V was clipped by 5 bases and J by 2 bases; unmatched bases: 5. Germline CDR1 and CDR2: SNHLY and FYNNEI. CDR3 loop: CASSRSGGTYNEQFF. CDR3 DNA: TGTGCCAGCAGTAGAAGCGGGGGTACCTACAATGAGCAGTTCTTC.

For this clone: Other nucleotide sequences in the sample specify the same CDR3. The V gene is TRBV5-1, the J gene TRBJ1-1; 7 bases line up with TRBD1. V lost 2 bases to trimming and J lost 1 base; unmatched junction nucleotides: 5. Germline V CDR1 and CDR2: SGHRS, YFSETQ. The CDR3 contains 15 residues. CDR3 residues: CASSLAGGGNTEAFF. In nucleotides, the CDR3 is TGCGCCAGCAGCTTAGCAGGGGGAGGGAACACTGAAGCTTTCTTT. The full variable domain, completed using reference TRBV5-1 and TRBJ1-1, is KAGVTQTPRYLIKTRGQQVTLSCSPISGHRSVSWYQQTPGQGLQFLFEYFSETQRNKGNFPGRFSGRQFSNSRSEMNVSTLELGDSALYLCASSLAGGGNTEAFFGQGTRLTVV.

The V call is TRBV5-1, the J call TRBJ2-3, with D tentatively TRBD1 (6 bases). The CDR3 covers 14 residues. Per the germline V gene, CDR1 is SGHRS and CDR2 is YFSETQ. V gave up 7 bases and J gave up 0 bases, with 12 bases separating them. The CDR3, as DNA: TGCGCCAGCCAACAGGGCACTAGCACAGATACGCAGTATTTT. Residues: CASQQGTSTDTQYF.

The J gene is TRBJ1-5, the V gene TRBV7-2; 11 bases align to TRBD1. V gave up 5 bases and J gave up 7 bases; unmatched junction bases: 7. CDR1 and CDR2 from the germline V gene are SGHTA and FQGNSA. The CDR3 extends over 15 amino acids. Here the CDR3 reads CASSAGQGAGQPQHF. In DNA, the CDR3 is TGTGCCAGCAGCGCCGGACAGGGGGCAGGGCAGCCCCAGCATTTT.

V usage is TRBV25-1 and J usage is TRBJ2-1; 8 nucleotides line up with TRBD2. The CDR3 loop spans 13 amino acids. The junction had 1 base not matched to a gene; V was cut back by 7 bases and J by 2 bases. CDR1 is MGHDK and CDR2 is SYGVNS in the germline V gene. The CDR3 coding sequence is TGTGCCAGCACCGGGGGGGCCTACAATGAGCAGTTCTTC. This sequence encodes CASTGGAYNEQFF.

CDR3 DNA: TGTGCCAGCAGGGCCGGGACAGTTACGTTTTTCTTCTTC. This codes for CASRAGTVTFFFF. The chain uses TRBV2 and TRBJ2-1; TRBD1 matches 7 bases. J lost 16 bases, V lost 6 bases, and 15 bases had no gene match. The CDR3 spans 13 residues. Germline lookup yields CDR1 SNHLY and CDR2 FYNNEI.

CDR3 DNA: TGTGCCAGCAGCCCCTTTGGGGGGGCGGAAACCGGGGAGCTGTTTTTT. Translation gives CASSPFGGAETGELFF. The J gene is TRBJ2-2, the V gene TRBV7-2, with TRBD2 as a possible D gene (7 bases). Per germline, CDR1 SGHTA and CDR2 FQGNSA. The CDR3 is 16 residues long. The ends were cut back, 5 bases at V and 5 bases at J, with 18 bases in the middle.

This chain joins TRBV28 and TRBJ1-1; D unclear. The V end lost 5 bases, the J end lost 5 bases, and 21 bases lay between the germline ends. CDR3 length equals 16 residues. Germline V gene data show CDR1 as MDHEN and CDR2 as SYDVKM. CDR3 protein: CASSPPLFGVKTEAFF. The DNA of the CDR3 is TGTGCCAGCAGTCCTCCTTTGTTCGGGGTAAAGACTGAAGCTTTCTTT.

This clone came up once. The chain links TRBV24-1 to TRBJ2-7; TRBD1 matches 7 bases. The CDR3 loop spans 16 amino acids. J was trimmed by 0 bases and V by 7 bases; bases with no gene match: 11. CDR1 is KGHDR, CDR2 SFDVKD, per germline. CDR3 sequence reads: CATRVRGTVHSYEQYF. CDR3 sequence (DNA): TGTGCCACCAGGGTCCGAGGGACAGTCCACTCCTACGAGCAGTACTTC.